The present entry profiles one T cell receptor beta chain with its context. The antigen remains unidentified. CDR1 and CDR2 from the germline V gene are SGHRS and YFSETQ. Unmatched junction bases numbered 10, after V lost 4 bases and J lost 7 bases. The CDR3 has 15 amino acids. This record belongs to a study of T cell responses to AZD1222 COVID-19 vaccine. Study results and limitations: When two AZD1222 doses had been given, Spike-specific TCR breadth and depth rose. Repertoires were obtained solely post-peak T cell response. Seropositivity was recorded at baseline in only a handful of AZD1222 recipients. Possibly, clonal diversity was underestimated; donors were largely white British and included more females.

Here immunoSEQ multiplex PCR was the method, and the copy in TCRdb shows in-frame clones only, minus some. Altogether fewer than 150,000 clones are present, about 90% being singletons, with the ten largest covering roughly 3.8%. The chain uses TRBV5-1 and TRBJ2-7, with TRBD2 matching over 11 bases. The receptor's source is an adult in good health. The source material was peripheral blood, sampled on day 0 of AZD1222 vaccination. The CDR3 DNA sequence: TGCGCCAGCAGCCAACTAGCGGGAGTGTCGAGGGAGCAGTACTTC. Protein product: CASSQLAGVSREQYF.